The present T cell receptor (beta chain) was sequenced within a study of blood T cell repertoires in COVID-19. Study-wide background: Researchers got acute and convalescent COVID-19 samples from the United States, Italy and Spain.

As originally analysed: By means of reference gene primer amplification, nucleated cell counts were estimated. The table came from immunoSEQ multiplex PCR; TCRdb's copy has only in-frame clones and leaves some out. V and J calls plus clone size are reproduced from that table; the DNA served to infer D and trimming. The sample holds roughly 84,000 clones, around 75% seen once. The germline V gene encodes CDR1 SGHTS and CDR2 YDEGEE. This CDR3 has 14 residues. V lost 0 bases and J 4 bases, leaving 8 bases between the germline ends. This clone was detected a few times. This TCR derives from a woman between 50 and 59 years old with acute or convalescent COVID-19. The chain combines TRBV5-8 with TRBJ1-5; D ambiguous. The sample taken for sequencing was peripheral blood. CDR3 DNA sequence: TGTGCCAGCAGCTTGGCGACATTTAATCAGCCCCAGCATTTT. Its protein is CASSLATFNQPQHF.